This T cell receptor beta chain appears in the sequencing data of a study of T-cell reconstitution after alpha-beta-depleted transplantation in children. Unique molecular identifiers were incorporated during preparation of the TCRbeta library. TCRdb itself ran the PCR reads through MiXCR, one entry per CDR3 protein. The sample carries almost 250,000 distinct CDR3 sequences, roughly 26% recorded once. Findings and limits, study-wide: At around two months after transplant, the alpha-beta T cells were reportedly derived from several hundred expanded clones that came from non-depleted graft cells.

Comments on this clonotype: Its antigen is currently unknown.

V lost 2 bases, J lost 1 base, and 6 bases lay in between. This CDR3 is built from 13 residues. Germline CDR1 is SGHRS and CDR2 is YFSETQ. This TCR was sampled from a girl aged 2 to 10 with Fanconi anemia, due to receive a stem cell transplant. The sample consisted of PBMCs, taken before TCRalphabeta/CD19-depleted stem cell transplant. The chain joins TRBV5-1 to TRBJ1-1; the D is unclear. CDR3 bases: TGCGCCAGCAGCTTTAACCCGAACACTGAAGCTTTCTTT. Translating it yields CASSFNPNTEAFF.